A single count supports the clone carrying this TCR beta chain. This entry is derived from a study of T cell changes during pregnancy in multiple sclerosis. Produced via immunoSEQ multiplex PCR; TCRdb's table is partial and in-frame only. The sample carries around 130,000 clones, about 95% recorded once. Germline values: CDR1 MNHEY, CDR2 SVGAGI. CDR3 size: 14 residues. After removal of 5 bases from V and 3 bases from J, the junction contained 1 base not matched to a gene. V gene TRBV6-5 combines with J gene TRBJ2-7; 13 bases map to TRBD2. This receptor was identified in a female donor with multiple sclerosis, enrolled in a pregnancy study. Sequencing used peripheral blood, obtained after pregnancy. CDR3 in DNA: TGTGCCAGCAGTCGGACTAGCGGGGGCTACGAGCAGTACTTC. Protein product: CASSRTSGGYEQYF.